A selection of T cell receptor beta chains follows, all from one sample in a study. Using its own MiXCR run on the 5' RACE reads, TCRdb lists one record per CDR3 protein. The table has about 54,000 distinct CDR3 sequences, about a sixth seen once; the top ten hold around 2%. The source material was naive CD4+ T cells sorted from blood. The origin of the receptors is a female donor with breast cancer. CDR3s include the opening cysteine and the closing phenylalanine or tryptophan. D genes are given only for firm matches. Size is omitted from some rows. Given values are once, few, many or a class for expanded clones.

V gene: TRBV5-1; D gene: TRBD1; clone size: few; J gene: TRBJ2-5; CDR3 DNA: TGCGCCAGCAGCTTAACAGGGGGCGATGAGAGGGAGACCCAGTACTTC; CDR3 protein: CASSLTGGDERETQYF
V gene: TRBV5-1; D gene: TRBD1; clone size: NA; J gene: TRBJ1-1; CDR3 DNA: TGCGCCACCTGTCCCGGGACAGAGTTGGAGAACACTGAAGCTTGCTTT; CDR3 protein: CATCPGTELENTEACF
V gene: TRBV4-2; D gene: TRBD1; clone size: few; J gene: TRBJ2-1; CDR3 DNA: TGTGCCAGCAGCCAAGTAGGGGACAGGGATGTGTGGCAGTTCTTC; CDR3 protein: CASSQVGDRDVWQFF
V gene: TRBV20-1; D gene: NA; clone size: NA; J gene: TRBJ2-3; CDR3 DNA: TGCAGTGCTAGAGATTTTGGCGGGACGACCACAGATACGCAGTATTTT; CDR3 protein: CSARDFGGTTTDTQYF
V gene: TRBV20-1; D gene: TRBD1; clone size: many; J gene: TRBJ2-7; CDR3 DNA: TGCAGTGCTCGACGACAGGGGGCTTACGAGCAGTACTTC; CDR3 protein: CSARRQGAYEQYF
V gene: TRBV7-8; D gene: NA; clone size: NA; J gene: TRBJ2-3; CDR3 DNA: TGTGCCAGCAGCCTAAATTCGGGGTCGGGGATCGAAAATACGCAGTATTTT; CDR3 protein: CASSLNSGSGIENTQYF
V gene: TRBV20-1; D gene: NA; clone size: NA; J gene: TRBJ1-4; CDR3 DNA: TGCAGTGCTAGAAGAGGGGAGTTTGAAAAACTGTTTTTT; CDR3 protein: CSARRGEFEKLFF
V gene: TRBV9; D gene: TRBD1; clone size: few; J gene: TRBJ2-6; CDR3 DNA: TGTGCCAGCAGCGACGCCCGGGACAGGGGAATCTCTGGGGCCAACGTCCTGACTTTC; CDR3 protein: CASSDARDRGISGANVLTF
V gene: TRBV7-2; D gene: TRBD2; clone size: few; J gene: TRBJ2-3; CDR3 DNA: TGTGCCAGCAGCTTAGGTTTAGCGGGAATAGCAGATACGCAGTATTTT; CDR3 protein: CASSLGLAGIADTQYF
V gene: TRBV20-1; D gene: NA; clone size: NA; J gene: TRBJ2-4; CDR3 DNA: TGCAGTGCCAGGTTTACGGCCAAAAACATTCAGTACTTC; CDR3 protein: CSARFTAKNIQYF
V gene: TRBV24-1; D gene: NA; clone size: many; J gene: TRBJ2-2; CDR3 DNA: TGTGCCACCAGTGATTATAAAGGCGGGTTCTCGAACACCGGGGAGCTGTTTTTT; CDR3 protein: CATSDYKGGFSNTGELFF
V gene: TRBV12-3/TRBV12-4; D gene: NA; clone size: NA; J gene: TRBJ2-7; CDR3 DNA: TGTGCCAGCACCGTTAGTGGCGCCCGAACATACGAGCAGTACTTC; CDR3 protein: CASTVSGARTYEQYF
V gene: TRBV6-2/TRBV6-3; D gene: NA; clone size: NA; J gene: TRBJ1-1; CDR3 DNA: TGTGCCAGCACCCTTGGGGGGTACACTGAAGCTTTCTTT; CDR3 protein: CASTLGGYTEAFF
V gene: TRBV20-1; D gene: TRBD2; clone size: few; J gene: TRBJ2-2; CDR3 DNA: TGCAGTGCTTTGGGGGGAGGGTACACCGGGGAGCTGTTTTTT; CDR3 protein: CSALGGGYTGELFF
V gene: TRBV10-3; D gene: NA; clone size: NA; J gene: TRBJ2-5; CDR3 DNA: TGTGCCATCAGTGAGTCGTTGTCCCGATCTGGAGGTTTAGAGACCCAGTACTTC; CDR3 protein: CAISESLSRSGGLETQYF
V gene: TRBV3-1; D gene: NA; clone size: NA; J gene: TRBJ1-1; CDR3 DNA: TGTGCCAGCAGCCAAGACACCCAAGCTTTCTTT; CDR3 protein: CASSQDTQAFF
V gene: TRBV29-1; D gene: TRBD1; clone size: NA; J gene: TRBJ2-7; CDR3 DNA: TGCAGCGTTGGAGGGGGCACAGCCGAGCAGTACTTC; CDR3 protein: CSVGGGTAEQYF
V gene: TRBV7-3; D gene: NA; clone size: few; J gene: TRBJ2-1; CDR3 DNA: TGTGCCAGCAGTTCAGTTCCCTACAATGAGCAGTTCTTC; CDR3 protein: CASSSVPYNEQFF
V gene: TRBV27; D gene: NA; clone size: NA; J gene: TRBJ2-7; CDR3 DNA: TGTGCCAGCAGCAAAGGGGGTCCCTACGAGCAGTACTTC; CDR3 protein: CASSKGGPYEQYF
V gene: TRBV7-9; D gene: NA; clone size: many; J gene: TRBJ1-2; CDR3 DNA: TGTGCCAGCAGCCTACGGTCAGGTGGCTACACCTTC; CDR3 protein: CASSLRSGGYTF
V gene: TRBV6-5; D gene: NA; clone size: many; J gene: TRBJ2-7; CDR3 DNA: TGTGCCAGCAGGGCCGATGGCTCCTACGAGCAGTACTTC; CDR3 protein: CASRADGSYEQYF
V gene: TRBV5-4; D gene: NA; clone size: NA; J gene: TRBJ2-3; CDR3 DNA: TGTGCCAGCAGCTTGGTGGGAAGAGGCACAGATACGCAGTATTTT; CDR3 protein: CASSLVGRGTDTQYF
V gene: TRBV9; D gene: TRBD1; clone size: few; J gene: TRBJ1-1; CDR3 DNA: TGTGCCAGCAGCGTTTGGACAGGGGGGCCGAACACTGAAGCTTTCTTT; CDR3 protein: CASSVWTGGPNTEAFF
V gene: TRBV5-1; D gene: NA; clone size: many; J gene: TRBJ2-7; CDR3 DNA: TGCGCCAGCAGCTTGGTAGGAGGTACCTACGAGCAGTACTTC; CDR3 protein: CASSLVGGTYEQYF
V gene: TRBV12-3/TRBV12-4; D gene: NA; clone size: NA; J gene: TRBJ2-7; CDR3 DNA: TGTGCCAGCAGTTTTAACCCGACAAGAAACTACGAGCTGTACTTC; CDR3 protein: CASSFNPTRNYELYF
V gene: TRBV9; D gene: NA; clone size: NA; J gene: TRBJ2-3; CDR3 DNA: TGTGCCAGCAGCCCCGATCAGGGCACAGATACGCAGTATTTT; CDR3 protein: CASSPDQGTDTQYF
V gene: TRBV5-1; D gene: TRBD2; clone size: many; J gene: TRBJ2-1; CDR3 DNA: TGCGCCAGCAGCTTGGGTGGCGGGAGAGACAATGAGCAGTTCTTC; CDR3 protein: CASSLGGGRDNEQFF
V gene: TRBV20-1; D gene: NA; clone size: NA; J gene: TRBJ2-6; CDR3 DNA: TGCAGTGCACCGTCGGCCTCTGGGGCCAACGTCCTGACTTTC; CDR3 protein: CSAPSASGANVLTF
V gene: TRBV20-1; D gene: NA; clone size: few; J gene: TRBJ2-1; CDR3 DNA: TGCAGTGCCTCACTAGGGCTGCACAATGAGCAGTTCTTC; CDR3 protein: CSASLGLHNEQFF
V gene: TRBV2; D gene: NA; clone size: few; J gene: TRBJ2-3; CDR3 DNA: TGTGCCAGCAGTGCTCCCTTCACAGATACGCAGTATTTT; CDR3 protein: CASSAPFTDTQYF
V gene: TRBV12-3/TRBV12-4; D gene: NA; clone size: many; J gene: TRBJ2-1; CDR3 DNA: TGTGCCAGCAGTTTACAGAGGTTTCGTGAGCAGTTCTTC; CDR3 protein: CASSLQRFREQFF
V gene: TRBV5-1; D gene: NA; clone size: few; J gene: TRBJ2-3; CDR3 DNA: TGCGCCAGCAGCCCGCGGAACAGGGCAGATACGCAGTATTTT; CDR3 protein: CASSPRNRADTQYF
V gene: TRBV20-1; D gene: TRBD2; clone size: few; J gene: TRBJ2-7; CDR3 DNA: TGCAGTGCTTATCCAAGCGGGAGCCCGGGGAACGAGCAGTACTTC; CDR3 protein: CSAYPSGSPGNEQYF
V gene: TRBV20-1; D gene: NA; clone size: NA; J gene: TRBJ1-3; CDR3 DNA: TGCAGTGCTAGGGTTGAAGGGGGGGGGTCTGGAAACACCATATATTTT; CDR3 protein: CSARVEGGGSGNTIYF
V gene: TRBV12-3/TRBV12-4; D gene: TRBD1; clone size: few; J gene: TRBJ1-4; CDR3 DNA: TGTGCCAGCACCCTCCCGGGACAGGAACTGTTTTTT; CDR3 protein: CASTLPGQELFF
V gene: TRBV3-1; D gene: NA; clone size: NA; J gene: TRBJ1-2; CDR3 DNA: TGTGCCAGCAGCCAAGAGCTAGGTGGCTACACCTTC; CDR3 protein: CASSQELGGYTF
V gene: TRBV7-2; D gene: NA; clone size: NA; J gene: TRBJ1-2; CDR3 DNA: TGTGCCAGCAGCTCGGGACTATCCTATAACTATGGCTACACCTTC; CDR3 protein: CASSSGLSYNYGYTF
V gene: TRBV6-5; D gene: NA; clone size: medium-sized; J gene: TRBJ2-2; CDR3 DNA: TGTGCCAGCAGTTACTGGCAGCCGAACACCGGGGAGCTGTTTTTT; CDR3 protein: CASSYWQPNTGELFF
V gene: TRBV5-1; D gene: NA; clone size: many; J gene: TRBJ1-2; CDR3 DNA: TGCGCCAGCAGCTTGGACGGTCGGAATGGCTACACCTTC; CDR3 protein: CASSLDGRNGYTF
V gene: TRBV5-1; D gene: TRBD1; clone size: medium-sized; J gene: TRBJ2-1; CDR3 DNA: TGCGCCAGCAGCCGACAGGGAATAGGGTTCAATGAGCAGTTCTTC; CDR3 protein: CASSRQGIGFNEQFF
V gene: TRBV30; D gene: NA; clone size: few; J gene: TRBJ2-7; CDR3 DNA: TGTGCCTGGAGTCTGAGCTCCTACGAGCAGTACTTC; CDR3 protein: CAWSLSSYEQYF
V gene: TRBV7-9; D gene: NA; clone size: many; J gene: TRBJ2-6; CDR3 DNA: TGTGCCGGCGGTTCTGGGGCCAACGTCCTGACTTTC; CDR3 protein: CAGGSGANVLTF
V gene: TRBV5-4; D gene: NA; clone size: few; J gene: TRBJ2-3; CDR3 DNA: TGTGCCAGCAGCTCGCGACAGGAGGGAGATACGCAGTATTTT; CDR3 protein: CASSSRQEGDTQYF
V gene: TRBV28; D gene: NA; clone size: NA; J gene: TRBJ2-4; CDR3 DNA: TGTGCCAGCAGTTTCGGGGGAGCGGGAAACATTCAGTACTTC; CDR3 protein: CASSFGGAGNIQYF